This TCR beta chain was sequenced for a study of CD8+ T cells in alopecia areata. Looking at the study overall: In an open-label trial, patients got 5 to 10 mg tofacitinib twice daily. The authors scored treated patients' severity by affected scalp percentage.

CDR1 GTSNPN and CDR2 SVGIG come from the germline V gene (reference sequence). V lost 5 bases and J lost 8, with 24 bases in between. The CDR3 consists of 15 residues. Following RNA extraction, reverse transcription yielded cDNA that acted as the sequencing template. TCRdb's table, derived via immunoSEQ multiplex PCR, lists solely in-frame clones and lacks some. The sample lists under 300,000 clones, about 62% occurring once. Treatment specified: oral pan-JAK inhibitor, 5-10 mg twice daily. The genes are TRBV30 and TRBJ1-2; no reliable D call. The source was CD4+ T cells sorted from blood, collected at roughly week 53, from a patient treated with tofacitinib. This TCR was recovered from a human donor with alopecia areata. DNA of the CDR3: TGTGCCTGGGAGCTTGGCTCAAGCCCTTGGCGGGGCTACACCTTC. This gives the protein CAWELGSSPWRGYTF. Together with reference TRBV30 and TRBJ1-2, the CDR3 gives the full variable domain: SQTIHQWPATLVQPVGSPLSLECTVEGTSNPNLYWYRQAAGRGLQLLFYSVGIGQISSEVPQNLSASRPQDRQFILSSKKLLLSDSGFYLCAWELGSSPWRGYTFGSGTRLTVV.